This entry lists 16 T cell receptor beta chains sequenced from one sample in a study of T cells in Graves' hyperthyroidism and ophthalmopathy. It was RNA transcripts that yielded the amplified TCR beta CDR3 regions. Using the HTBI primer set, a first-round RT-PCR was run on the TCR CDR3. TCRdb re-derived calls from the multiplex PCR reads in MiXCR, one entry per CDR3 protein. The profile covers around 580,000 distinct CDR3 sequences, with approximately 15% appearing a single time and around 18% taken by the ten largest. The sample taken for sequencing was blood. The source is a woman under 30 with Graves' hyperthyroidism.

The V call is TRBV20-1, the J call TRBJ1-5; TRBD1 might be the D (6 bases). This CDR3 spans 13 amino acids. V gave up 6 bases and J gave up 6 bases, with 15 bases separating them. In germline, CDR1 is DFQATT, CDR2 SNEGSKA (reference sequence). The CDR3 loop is CSAGGGASQPQHF. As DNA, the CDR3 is TGCAGTGCGGGAGGGGGGGCCAGTCAGCCCCAGCATTTT.

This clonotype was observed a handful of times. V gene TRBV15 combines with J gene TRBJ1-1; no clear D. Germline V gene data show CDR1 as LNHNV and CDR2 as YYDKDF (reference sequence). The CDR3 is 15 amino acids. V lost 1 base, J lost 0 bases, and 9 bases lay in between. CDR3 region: CATSRAGLMNTEAFF. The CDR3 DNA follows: TGTGCCACCAGCAGAGCTGGACTCATGAACACTGAAGCTTTCTTT.

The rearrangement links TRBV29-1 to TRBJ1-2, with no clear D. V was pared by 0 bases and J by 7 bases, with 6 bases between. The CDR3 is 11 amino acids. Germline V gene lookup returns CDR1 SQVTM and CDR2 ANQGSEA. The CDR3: CSVEEGSGYTF. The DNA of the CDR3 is TGCAGCGTTGAAGAGGGTAGTGGCTACACCTTC.

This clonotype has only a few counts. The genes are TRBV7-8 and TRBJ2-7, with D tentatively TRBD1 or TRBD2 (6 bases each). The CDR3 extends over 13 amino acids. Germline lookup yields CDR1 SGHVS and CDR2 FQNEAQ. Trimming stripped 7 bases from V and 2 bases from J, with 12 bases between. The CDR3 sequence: CASKLGGAYEQYF. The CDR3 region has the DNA TGTGCCAGCAAATTGGGGGGCGCCTACGAGCAGTACTTC.

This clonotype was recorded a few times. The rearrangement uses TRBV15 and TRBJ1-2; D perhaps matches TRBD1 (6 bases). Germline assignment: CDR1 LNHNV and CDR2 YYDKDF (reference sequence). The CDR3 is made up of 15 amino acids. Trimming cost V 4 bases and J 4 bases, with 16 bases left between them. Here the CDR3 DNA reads TGTGCCACCAGCACCCTGACGGGGGGCGGCTATGGCTACACCTTC. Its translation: CATSTLTGGGYGYTF.

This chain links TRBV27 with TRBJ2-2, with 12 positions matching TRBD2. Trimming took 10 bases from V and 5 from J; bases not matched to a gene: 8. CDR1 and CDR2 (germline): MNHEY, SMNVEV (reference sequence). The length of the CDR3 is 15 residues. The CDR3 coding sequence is TGTGCCATCCGAAGCGGACTAGCGGGAACCGGGGAGCTGTTTTTT. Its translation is CAIRSGLAGTGELFF.

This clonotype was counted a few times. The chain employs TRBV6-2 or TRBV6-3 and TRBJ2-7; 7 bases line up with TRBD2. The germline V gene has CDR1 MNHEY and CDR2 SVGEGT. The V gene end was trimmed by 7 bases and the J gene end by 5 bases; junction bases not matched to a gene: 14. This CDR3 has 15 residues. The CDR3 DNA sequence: TGTGCCAGCAAGGGGCCGGGACTACCAATGGACGAGCAGTACTTC. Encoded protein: CASKGPGLPMDEQYF.

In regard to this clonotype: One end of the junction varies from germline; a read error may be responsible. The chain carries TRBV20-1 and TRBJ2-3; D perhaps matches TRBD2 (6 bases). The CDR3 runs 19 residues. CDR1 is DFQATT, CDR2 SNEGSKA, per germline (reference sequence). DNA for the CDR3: TGCAGTGCTAGTGTGTCCCTAGGCGGGAAAGATCTGAGCACAGATACGCAGTATTTC. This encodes CSASVSLGGKDLSTDTQYF.

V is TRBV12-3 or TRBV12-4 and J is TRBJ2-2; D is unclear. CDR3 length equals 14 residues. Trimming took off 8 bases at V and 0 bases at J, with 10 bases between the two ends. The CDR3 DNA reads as TGTGCCAGCTGTGTTGCAACGAACACCGGGGAGCTGTTTTTT. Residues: CASCVATNTGELFF.

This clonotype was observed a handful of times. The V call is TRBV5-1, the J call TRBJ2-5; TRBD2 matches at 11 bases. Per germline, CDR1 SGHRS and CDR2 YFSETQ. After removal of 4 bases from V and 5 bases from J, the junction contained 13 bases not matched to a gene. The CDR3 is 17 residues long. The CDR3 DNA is TGCGCCAGCAGCCGCGGGGGATCTAGCGGGGGGCCGGAGACCCAGTACTTC. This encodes CASSRGGSSGGPETQYF.

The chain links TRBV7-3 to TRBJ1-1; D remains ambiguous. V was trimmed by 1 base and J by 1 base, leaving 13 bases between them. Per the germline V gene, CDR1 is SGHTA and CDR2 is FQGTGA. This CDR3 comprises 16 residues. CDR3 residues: CASSLIVQAGNTEAFF. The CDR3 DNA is TGTGCCAGCAGCTTAATAGTTCAGGCGGGGAACACTGAAGCTTTCTTT.

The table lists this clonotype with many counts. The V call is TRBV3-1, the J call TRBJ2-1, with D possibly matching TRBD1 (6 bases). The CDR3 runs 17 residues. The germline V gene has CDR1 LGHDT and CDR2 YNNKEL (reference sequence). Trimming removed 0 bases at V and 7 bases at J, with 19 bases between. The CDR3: CASSQDLGKRQGNEQFF. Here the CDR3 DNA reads TGTGCCAGCAGCCAAGATCTCGGGAAGCGGCAGGGGAATGAGCAGTTCTTC.

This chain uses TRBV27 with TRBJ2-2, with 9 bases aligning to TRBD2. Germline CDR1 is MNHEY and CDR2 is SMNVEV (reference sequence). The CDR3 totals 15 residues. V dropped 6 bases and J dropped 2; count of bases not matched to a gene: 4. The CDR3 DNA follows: TGTGCCAGCAGCTTCGGGACTAGCAACACCGGGGAGCTGTTTTTT. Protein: CASSFGTSNTGELFF.

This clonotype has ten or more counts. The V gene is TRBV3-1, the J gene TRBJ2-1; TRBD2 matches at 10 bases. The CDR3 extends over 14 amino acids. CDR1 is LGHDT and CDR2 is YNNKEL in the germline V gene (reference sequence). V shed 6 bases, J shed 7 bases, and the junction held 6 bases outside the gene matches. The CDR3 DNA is TGTGCCAGCAGTCCGGGACTAGCGAGTAATGAGCAGTTCTTC. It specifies CASSPGLASNEQFF.

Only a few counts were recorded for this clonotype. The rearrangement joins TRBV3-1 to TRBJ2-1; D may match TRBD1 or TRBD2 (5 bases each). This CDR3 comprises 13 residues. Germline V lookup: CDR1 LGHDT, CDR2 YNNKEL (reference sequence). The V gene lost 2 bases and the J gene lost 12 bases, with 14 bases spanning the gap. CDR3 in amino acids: CASSQSDRDGQFF. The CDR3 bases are TGTGCCAGCAGCCAATCAGACCGGGACGGGCAGTTCTTC.

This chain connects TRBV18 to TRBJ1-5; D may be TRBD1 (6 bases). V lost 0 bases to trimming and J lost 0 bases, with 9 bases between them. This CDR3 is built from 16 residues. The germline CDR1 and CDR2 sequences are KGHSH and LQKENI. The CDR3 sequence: CASSPPDRDSNQPQHF. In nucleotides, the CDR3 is TGTGCCAGCTCACCACCGGACAGAGATAGCAATCAGCCCCAGCATTTT.